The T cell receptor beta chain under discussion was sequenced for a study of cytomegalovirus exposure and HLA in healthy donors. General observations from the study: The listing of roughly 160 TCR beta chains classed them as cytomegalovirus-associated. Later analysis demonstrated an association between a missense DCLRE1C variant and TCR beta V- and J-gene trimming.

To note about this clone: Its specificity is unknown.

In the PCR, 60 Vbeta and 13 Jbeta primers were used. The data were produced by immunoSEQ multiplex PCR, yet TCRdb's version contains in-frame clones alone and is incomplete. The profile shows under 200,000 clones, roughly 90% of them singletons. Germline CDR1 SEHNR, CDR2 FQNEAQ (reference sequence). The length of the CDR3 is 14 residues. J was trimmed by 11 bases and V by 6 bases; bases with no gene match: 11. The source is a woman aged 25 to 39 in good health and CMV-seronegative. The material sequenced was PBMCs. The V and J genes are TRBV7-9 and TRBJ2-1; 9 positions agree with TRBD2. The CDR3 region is CASRTDSGSNKQFF. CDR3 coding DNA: TGTGCCAGCAGGACCGATAGCGGGAGTAATAAGCAGTTCTTC.